This T cell receptor beta chain was recovered during a study of post-analysis software for immune sequencing data. The overall study: Several disease courses (relapsing-remitting, secondary progressive and progressive-relapsing) of multiple sclerosis were included.

Comments on this clonotype: Its cognate antigen is unknown.

With V trimmed by 1 base and J by 0 bases, 8 bases remained unmatched. Germline V gene data show CDR1 as DFQATT and CDR2 as SNEGSKA (reference sequence). The CDR3 covers 18 residues. TCR beta libraries were prepared from cDNA with unique molecular identifiers. Hundreds of thousands of cDNA molecules came from about 1 to 10 million T cells. TCRdb reanalysed the PCR reads using MiXCR and keeps one entry per CDR3 protein. Among about 770,000 distinct CDR3 sequences listed, approximately 44% were seen once. Points from the study as a whole: Normalized Chao1 diversity was significantly reduced in patients versus controls. Those samples that were prepared in the same batch co-clustered strongly by F measure. With TRBV5-6, TRBV5-1 and TRBV20-1 included, about five TRBV segments were more frequent in patients than in controls.

The specimen sequenced was blood. This receptor was identified in a girl aged 10-17 years with multiple sclerosis. This chain uses TRBV20-1 with TRBJ2-4; 11 bases line up with TRBD1. The CDR3 DNA follows: TGCAGTGCTAGAGCCATAGGGACAGGGGGTCTAGCCAAAAACATTCAGTACTTC. Its protein product is CSARAIGTGGLAKNIQYF.